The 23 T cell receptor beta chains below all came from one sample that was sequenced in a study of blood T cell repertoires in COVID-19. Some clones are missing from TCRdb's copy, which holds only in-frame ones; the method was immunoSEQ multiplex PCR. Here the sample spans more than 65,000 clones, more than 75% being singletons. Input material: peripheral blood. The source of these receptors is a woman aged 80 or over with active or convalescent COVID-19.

The CDR3 region is CASSTLTGDNEQFF. The CDR3 region has the DNA TGTGCCAGCAGTACCCTGACAGGGGACAATGAGCAGTTCTTC. The chain has TRBV28 and TRBJ2-1; 8 positions agree with TRBD1. V shed 5 bases and J 5 bases; nucleotides not matched to a gene: 5. Germline V CDR1 and CDR2: MDHEN, SYDVKM. The CDR3 is 14 amino acids.

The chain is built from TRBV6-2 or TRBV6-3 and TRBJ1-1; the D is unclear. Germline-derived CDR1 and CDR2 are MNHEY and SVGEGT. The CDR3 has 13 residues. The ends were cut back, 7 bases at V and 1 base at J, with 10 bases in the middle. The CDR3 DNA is TGTGCCAGCAACCCCAACAGGAACACTGAAGCTTTCTTT. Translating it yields CASNPNRNTEAFF.

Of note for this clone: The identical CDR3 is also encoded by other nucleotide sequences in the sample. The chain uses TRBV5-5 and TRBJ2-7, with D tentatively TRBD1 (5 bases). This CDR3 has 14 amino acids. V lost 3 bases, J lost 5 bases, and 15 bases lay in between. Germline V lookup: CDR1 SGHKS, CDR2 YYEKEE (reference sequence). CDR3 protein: CASSSITGVNEQYF. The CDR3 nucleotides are TGTGCCAGCAGCTCGATAACAGGTGTGAACGAGCAGTACTTC.

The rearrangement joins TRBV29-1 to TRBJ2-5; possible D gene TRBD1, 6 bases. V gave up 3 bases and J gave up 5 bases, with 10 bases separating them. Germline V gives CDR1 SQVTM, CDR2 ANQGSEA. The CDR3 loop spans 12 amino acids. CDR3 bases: TGCAGCGTTGAGCCAGGGGCCGAGACCCAGTACTTC. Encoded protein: CSVEPGAETQYF.

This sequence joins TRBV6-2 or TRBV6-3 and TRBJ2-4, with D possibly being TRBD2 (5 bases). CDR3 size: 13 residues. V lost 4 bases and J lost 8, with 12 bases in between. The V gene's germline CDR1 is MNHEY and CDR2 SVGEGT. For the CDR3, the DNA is TGTGCCAGCAGTTCCCCGGGGTTGGACATTCAGTACTTC. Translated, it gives CASSSPGLDIQYF.

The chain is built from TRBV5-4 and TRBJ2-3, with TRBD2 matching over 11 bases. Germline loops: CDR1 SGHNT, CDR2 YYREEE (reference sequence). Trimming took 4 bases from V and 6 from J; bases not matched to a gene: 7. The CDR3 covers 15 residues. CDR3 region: CASSPTSGVEDTQYF. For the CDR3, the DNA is TGTGCCAGCAGCCCGACTAGCGGGGTAGAGGATACGCAGTATTTT.

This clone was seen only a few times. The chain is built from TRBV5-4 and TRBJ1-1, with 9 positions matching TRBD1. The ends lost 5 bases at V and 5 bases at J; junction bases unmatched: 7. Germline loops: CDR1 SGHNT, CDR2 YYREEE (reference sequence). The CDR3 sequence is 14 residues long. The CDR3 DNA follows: TGTGCCAGCAGACGGACAGGGGAGGCAACTGAAGCTTTCTTT. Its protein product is CASRRTGEATEAFF.

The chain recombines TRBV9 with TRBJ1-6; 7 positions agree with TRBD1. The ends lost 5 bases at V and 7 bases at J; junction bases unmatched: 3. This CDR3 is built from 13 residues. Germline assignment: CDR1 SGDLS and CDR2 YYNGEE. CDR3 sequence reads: CASRTGDNSPLHF. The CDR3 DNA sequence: TGTGCCAGCAGAACAGGGGACAATTCACCCCTCCACTTT.

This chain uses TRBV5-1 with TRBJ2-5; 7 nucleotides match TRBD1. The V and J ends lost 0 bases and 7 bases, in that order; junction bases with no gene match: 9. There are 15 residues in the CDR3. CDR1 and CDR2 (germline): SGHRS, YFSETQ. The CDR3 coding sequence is TGCGCCAGCAGCTTGGCTCTGGGACAGTCAGGGACCCAGTACTTC. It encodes CASSLALGQSGTQYF.

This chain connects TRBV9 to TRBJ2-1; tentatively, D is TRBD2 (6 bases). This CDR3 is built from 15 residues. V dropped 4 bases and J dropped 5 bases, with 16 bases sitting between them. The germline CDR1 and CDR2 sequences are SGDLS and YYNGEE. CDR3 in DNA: TGTGCCAGCAGCTTTGGGAGGAAAGGGGACAATGAGCAGTTCTTC. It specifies CASSFGRKGDNEQFF.

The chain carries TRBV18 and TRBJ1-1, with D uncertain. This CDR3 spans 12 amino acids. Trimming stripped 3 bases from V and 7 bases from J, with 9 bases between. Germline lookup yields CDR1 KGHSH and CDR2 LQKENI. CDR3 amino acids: CASSPSGIEAFF. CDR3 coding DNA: TGTGCCAGCTCACCGTCGGGGATTGAAGCTTTCTTT.

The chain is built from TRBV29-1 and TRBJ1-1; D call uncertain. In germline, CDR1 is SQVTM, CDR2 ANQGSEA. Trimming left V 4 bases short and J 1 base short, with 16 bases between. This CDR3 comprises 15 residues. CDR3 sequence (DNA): TGCAGCGTTGGGGTGCTAGGAATTAAGAACACTGAAGCTTTCTTT. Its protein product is CSVGVLGIKNTEAFF.

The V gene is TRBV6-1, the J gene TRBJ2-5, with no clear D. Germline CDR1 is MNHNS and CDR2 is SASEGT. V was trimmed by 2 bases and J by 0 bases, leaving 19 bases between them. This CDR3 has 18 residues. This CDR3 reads CASSEYGKGRPYQETQYF. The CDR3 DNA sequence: TGTGCCAGCAGTGAATATGGTAAAGGCAGGCCGTACCAAGAGACCCAGTACTTC.

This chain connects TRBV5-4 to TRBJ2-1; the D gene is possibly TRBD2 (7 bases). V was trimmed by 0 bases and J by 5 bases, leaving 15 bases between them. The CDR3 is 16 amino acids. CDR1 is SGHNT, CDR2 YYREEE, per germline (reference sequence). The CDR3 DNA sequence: TGTGCCAGCAGCTTGGCTGGGGGGGGCGTTAACAATGAGCAGTTCTTC. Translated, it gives CASSLAGGGVNNEQFF. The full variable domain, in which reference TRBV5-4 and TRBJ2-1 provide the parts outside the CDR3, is ETGVTQSPTHLIKTRGQQVTLRCSSQSGHNTVSWYQQALGQGPQFIFQYYREEENGRGNFPPRFSGLQFPNYSSELNVNALELDDSALYLCASSLAGGGVNNEQFFGPGTRLTVL.

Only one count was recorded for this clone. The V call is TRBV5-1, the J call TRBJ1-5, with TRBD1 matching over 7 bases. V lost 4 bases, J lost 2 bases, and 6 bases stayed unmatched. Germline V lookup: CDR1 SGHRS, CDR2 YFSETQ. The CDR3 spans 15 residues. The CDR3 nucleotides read TGCGCCAGCAGCGCCACAGGGGAAGGCAATCAGCCCCAGCATTTT. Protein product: CASSATGEGNQPQHF.

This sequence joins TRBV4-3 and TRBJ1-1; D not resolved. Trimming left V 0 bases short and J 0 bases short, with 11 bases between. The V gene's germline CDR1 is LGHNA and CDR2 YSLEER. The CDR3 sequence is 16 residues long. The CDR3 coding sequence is TGCGCCAGCAGCCAAGATAGGAGGGCCCTGAACACTGAAGCTTTCTTT. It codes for CASSQDRRALNTEAFF.

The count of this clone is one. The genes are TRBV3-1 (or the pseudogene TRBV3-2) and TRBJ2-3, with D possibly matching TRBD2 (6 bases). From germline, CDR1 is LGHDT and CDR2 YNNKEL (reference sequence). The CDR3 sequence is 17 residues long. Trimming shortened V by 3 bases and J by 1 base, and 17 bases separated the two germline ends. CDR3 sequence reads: CASSHPLGGLRTDTQYF. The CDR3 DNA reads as TGTGCCAGCAGCCACCCCCTTGGAGGACTACGCACAGATACGCAGTATTTT.

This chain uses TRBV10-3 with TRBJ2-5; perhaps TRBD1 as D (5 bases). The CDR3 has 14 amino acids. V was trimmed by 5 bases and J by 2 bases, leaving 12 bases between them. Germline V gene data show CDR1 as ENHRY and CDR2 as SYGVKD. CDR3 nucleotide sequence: TGTGCCATCAGTCAAGGACACGCACAAGAGACCCAGTACTTC. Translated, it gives CAISQGHAQETQYF.

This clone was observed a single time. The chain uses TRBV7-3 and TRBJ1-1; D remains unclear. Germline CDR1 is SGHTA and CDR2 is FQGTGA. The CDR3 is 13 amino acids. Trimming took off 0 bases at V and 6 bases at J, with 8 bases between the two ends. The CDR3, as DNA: TGTGCCAGCAGCTTAACCGGAGAGCCTGAAGCTTTCTTT. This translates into CASSLTGEPEAFF.

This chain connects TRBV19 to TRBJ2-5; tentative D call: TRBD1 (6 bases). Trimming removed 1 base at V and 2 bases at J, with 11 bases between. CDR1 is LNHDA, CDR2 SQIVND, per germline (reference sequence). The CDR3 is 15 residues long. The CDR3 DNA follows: TGTGCCAGTAGTATAGTGGGACACATACAAGAGACCCAGTACTTC. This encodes CASSIVGHIQETQYF.

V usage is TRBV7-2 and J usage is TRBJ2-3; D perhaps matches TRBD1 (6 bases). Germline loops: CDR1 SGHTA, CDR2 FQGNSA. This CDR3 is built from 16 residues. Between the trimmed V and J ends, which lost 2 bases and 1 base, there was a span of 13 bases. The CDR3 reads CASSLKLQGRTDTQYF. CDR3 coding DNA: TGTGCCAGCAGCTTAAAGCTCCAGGGGCGCACAGATACGCAGTATTTT.

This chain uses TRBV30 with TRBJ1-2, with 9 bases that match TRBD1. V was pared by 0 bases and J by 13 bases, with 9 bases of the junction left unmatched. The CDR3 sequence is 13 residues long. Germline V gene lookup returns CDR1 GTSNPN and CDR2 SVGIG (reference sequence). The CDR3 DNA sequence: TGTGCCTGGAGTGTACTTTGGGACAGGGTGGGCACCTTC. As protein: CAWSVLWDRVGTF.

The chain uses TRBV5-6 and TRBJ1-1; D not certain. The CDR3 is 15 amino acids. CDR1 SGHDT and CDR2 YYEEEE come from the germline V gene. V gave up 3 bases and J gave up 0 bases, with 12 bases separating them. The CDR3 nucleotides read TGTGCCAGCAGCTCGTTCGCAGGCATGAACACTGAAGCTTTCTTT. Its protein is CASSSFAGMNTEAFF.